This T cell receptor beta chain was documented in a study of CD8 T cells in ankylosing spondylitis. The study's findings and limits: As for the disease-linked clones, they showed a CD8+ phenotype and occurred at relatively low frequencies in peripheral blood. Several of the motif variants were reported before in synovial fluid and blood from reactive arthritis. Matched ankylosing spondylitis synovial fluid reportedly showed significant enrichment of disease-linked clones.

This clonotype was recorded at least ten times. Its antigen is not identified. TCR beta libraries were made by quantitative 5'-RACE with molecular barcodes. TCRdb re-called the 5' RACE reads through MiXCR, storing one row per CDR3 protein. This table holds 150,000 to 200,000 distinct CDR3 sequences, approximately 12% found once. V dropped 5 bases and J dropped 5; count of bases not matched to a gene: 9. CDR3 length: 15 amino acids. Sequencing was done on a sample of blood, either unsorted or a sorted T cell fraction (not recorded which). The chain has TRBV12-3 or TRBV12-4 and TRBJ2-5; 9 bases agree with TRBD1. The clonotype was recovered from a female donor with ankylosing spondylitis or in good health (not recorded which). CDR3 nucleotides: TGTGCCAGCAGTGGGGCCGACAGGGGGATGGAGACCCAGTACTTC. Residues: CASSGADRGMETQYF.